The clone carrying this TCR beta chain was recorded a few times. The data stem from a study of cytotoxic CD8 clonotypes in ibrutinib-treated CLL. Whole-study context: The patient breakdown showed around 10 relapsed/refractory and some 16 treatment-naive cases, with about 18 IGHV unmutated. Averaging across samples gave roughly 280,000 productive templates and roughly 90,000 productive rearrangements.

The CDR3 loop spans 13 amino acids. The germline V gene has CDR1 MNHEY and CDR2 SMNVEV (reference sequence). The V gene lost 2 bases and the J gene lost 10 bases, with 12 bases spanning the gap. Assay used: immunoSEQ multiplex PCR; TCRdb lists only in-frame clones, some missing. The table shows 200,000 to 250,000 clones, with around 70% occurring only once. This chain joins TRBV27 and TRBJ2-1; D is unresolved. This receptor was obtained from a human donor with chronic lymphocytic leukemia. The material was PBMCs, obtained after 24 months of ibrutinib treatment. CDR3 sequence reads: CASSLRASREQFF. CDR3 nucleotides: TGTGCCAGCAGTTTAAGGGCTAGTAGGGAGCAGTTCTTC.